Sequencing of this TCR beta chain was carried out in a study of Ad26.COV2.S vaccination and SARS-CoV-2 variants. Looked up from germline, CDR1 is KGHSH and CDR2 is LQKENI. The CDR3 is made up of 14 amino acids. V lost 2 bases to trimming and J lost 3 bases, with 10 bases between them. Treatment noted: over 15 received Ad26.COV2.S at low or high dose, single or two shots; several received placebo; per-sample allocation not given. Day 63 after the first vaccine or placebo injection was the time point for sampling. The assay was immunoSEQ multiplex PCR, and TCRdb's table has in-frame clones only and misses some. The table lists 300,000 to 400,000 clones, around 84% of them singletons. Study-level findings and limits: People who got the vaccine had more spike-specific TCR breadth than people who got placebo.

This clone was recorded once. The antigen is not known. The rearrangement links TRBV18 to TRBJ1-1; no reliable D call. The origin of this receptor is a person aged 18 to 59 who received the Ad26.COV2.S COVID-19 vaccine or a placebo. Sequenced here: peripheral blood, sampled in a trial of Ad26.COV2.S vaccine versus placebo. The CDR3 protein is CASSPSDLYTEAFF. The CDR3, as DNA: TGTGCCAGCTCACCATCGGATCTTTACACTGAAGCTTTCTTT.